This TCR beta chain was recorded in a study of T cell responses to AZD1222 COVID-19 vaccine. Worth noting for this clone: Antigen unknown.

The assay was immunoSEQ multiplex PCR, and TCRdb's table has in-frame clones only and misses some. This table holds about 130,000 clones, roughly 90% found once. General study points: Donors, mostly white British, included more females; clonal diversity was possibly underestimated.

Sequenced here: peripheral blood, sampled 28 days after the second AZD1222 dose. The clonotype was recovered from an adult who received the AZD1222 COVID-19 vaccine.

CDR3 nucleotide sequence: TGTGCCAGCAACCTCCGAAGGGCTTTCTACGAGCAGTACTTC. Translated, it gives CASNLRRAFYEQYF. V usage is TRBV2 and J usage is TRBJ2-7; no clear D gene. The CDR3 has 14 amino acids. Germline V gene sequence: CDR1 SNHLY, CDR2 FYNNEI. V shed 7 bases and J shed 3 bases, with 16 bases lying between them.